One T cell receptor (beta chain) is described in this entry. Antigen specificity is unknown. Conversion of TCR transcripts into cDNA relied on 5'RACE template switching, which added a universal primer site and UMIs. Using its own MiXCR run on the 5' RACE reads, TCRdb lists one record per CDR3 protein. Of 500,000 to 650,000 distinct CDR3 sequences in the sample, more than 9% were seen once. These data belong to a study of T cells after yellow fever vaccination. Background on the study: Preparing low-cell-number fractions relied on SMART-Seq v4 Ultra Low Input.

The CDR3 has 16 residues. J was trimmed by 0 bases and V by 8 bases; bases with no gene match: 11. Germline V gene sequence: CDR1 SNHLY, CDR2 FYNNEI. The study's findings and limits: Of the clonotypes, a small share occurred in both CD4 and CD8 compartments. The bulk population could contribute abundant contaminating clonotypes to FACS-sorted repertoires.

The chain uses TRBV2 and TRBJ2-7, with 9 bases matching TRBD2. Sample: PBMCs, taken on the day of the yellow fever booster vaccination. The receptor was derived from a man aged 30 to 39 who received the YFV17D yellow fever vaccine. In DNA, the CDR3 is TGTGCCAGCCGGGCGGGAGGGCCGCTAGGCTCCTACGAGCAGTACTTC. It yields the protein CASRAGGPLGSYEQYF.